The 31 T cell receptor beta chains below come from one sample, sequenced in a study of control samples from healthy donors and cancer patients. TCRdb's copy holds only in-frame clones and misses some; the assay was immunoSEQ multiplex PCR. The table shows about 130,000 clones, with about nine tenths occurring only once. The sequenced sample was blood. These receptors all come from a man aged 35 to 55 in good health.

The chain joins TRBV25-1 to TRBJ2-2; D call uncertain. Trimming took off 6 bases at V and 4 bases at J, with 12 bases between the two ends. CDR3 length: 14 residues. From germline, CDR1 is MGHDK and CDR2 SYGVNS. CDR3 sequence: CASRDPMSTGELFF. The CDR3 DNA follows: TGTGCCAGCAGGGACCCTATGTCCACCGGGGAGCTGTTTTTT.

The chain joins TRBV9 to TRBJ2-7; 8 bases match TRBD1. Germline CDR1 is SGDLS and CDR2 is YYNGEE. The CDR3 loop spans 17 amino acids. J lost 1 base, V lost 5 bases, and 14 bases had no gene match. The CDR3 spells CASSPGAGGFDSYEQYF. CDR3 coding DNA: TGTGCCAGCAGTCCCGGGGCAGGGGGCTTTGATTCCTACGAGCAGTACTTC.

The J gene is TRBJ2-7, the V gene TRBV6-5; 9 nucleotides match TRBD1. Germline CDR1 MNHEY, CDR2 SVGAGI. The V and J ends lost 6 bases and 2 bases, in that order; junction bases with no gene match: 5. The CDR3 sequence is 14 residues long. CDR3 nucleotides: TGTGCCAGCAGGACCGGGACAGGGACCTACGAGCAGTACTTC. This gives the protein CASRTGTGTYEQYF.

V usage is TRBV5-1 and J usage is TRBJ1-6, with a weak D call TRBD1 (5 bases). V was clipped by 5 bases and J by 0 bases, with 9 bases between them. In germline, CDR1 is SGHRS, CDR2 YFSETQ. The CDR3 contains 15 residues. This CDR3 is CASRLQASYNSPLHF. DNA of the CDR3: TGCGCCAGCAGATTACAGGCCTCCTATAATTCACCCCTCCACTTT.

In this sample, this clone turned up once. The rearrangement uses TRBV10-1 and TRBJ2-1, with D unresolved. The CDR3 has 13 amino acids. The V and J ends lost 3 bases and 6 bases respectively, with 9 bases between them. Germline assignment: CDR1 WNHNN and CDR2 SYGVQD (reference sequence). The CDR3 DNA is TGCGCCAGCAGTGAAGTCTCGGTCAATGAGCAGTTCTTC. Translated: CASSEVSVNEQFF.

The gene calls are TRBV5-4 and TRBJ2-2; 9 nucleotides match TRBD2. This CDR3 spans 17 amino acids. The germline V gene encodes CDR1 SGHNT and CDR2 YYREEE (reference sequence). V was pared by 2 bases and J by 0 bases, with 5 bases of the junction left unmatched. CDR3 DNA: TGTGCCAGCAGCTTTCCGGCGGGGGGGTCGAACACCGGGGAGCTGTTTTTT. Translating gives CASSFPAGGSNTGELFF. Full variable domain (outside the CDR3, taken from reference TRBV5-4 and TRBJ2-2): ETGVTQSPTHLIKTRGQQVTLRCSSQSGHNTVSWYQQALGQGPQFIFQYYREEENGRGNFPPRFSGLQFPNYSSELNVNALELDDSALYLCASSFPAGGSNTGELFFGEGSRLTVL.

The V gene is TRBV15, the J gene TRBJ2-7; D possibly corresponds to TRBD1 (6 bases). CDR3 length: 19 amino acids. Per the germline V gene, CDR1 is LNHNV and CDR2 is YYDKDF (reference sequence). Trimming pared 5 bases from V and 3 bases from J, leaving 29 bases between. The CDR3 DNA follows: TGTGCCACCAGCGAATTACCACTCTCCGGGACACGAACCCTCTACGAGCAGTACTTC. This encodes CATSELPLSGTRTLYEQYF.

The chain links TRBV24-1 to TRBJ1-2, with unresolved D. This CDR3 contains 13 residues. V dropped 9 bases and J dropped 5 bases, with 15 bases sitting between them. Germline values: CDR1 KGHDR, CDR2 SFDVKD. CDR3 sequence reads: CATLPQMNYGYTF. CDR3 sequence (DNA): TGTGCCACCCTTCCTCAAATGAATTATGGCTACACCTTC.

CDR3 residues: CASSLLGQNTEAFF. Written as DNA, the CDR3 is TGTGCCAGCAGTTTATTAGGGCAGAACACTGAAGCTTTCTTT. This chain connects TRBV27 to TRBJ1-1; D remains ambiguous. Between the trimmed V and J ends, which lost 1 base and 1 base, there was a span of 7 bases. This CDR3 contains 14 residues. Per the germline V gene, CDR1 is MNHEY and CDR2 is SMNVEV (reference sequence).

This clone was detected only a few times. This chain links TRBV7-2 with TRBJ2-2, with D unresolved. The CDR3 contains 17 residues. V was trimmed by 4 bases and J by 0 bases, leaving 15 bases between them. From germline, CDR1 is SGHTA and CDR2 FQGNSA. The CDR3 coding sequence is TGTGCCAGCAGCTCGAGTTTGGTAGGCGCGAACACCGGGGAGCTGTTTTTT. This sequence encodes CASSSSLVGANTGELFF.

This clone is a singleton in its sample. The chain joins TRBV7-9 to TRBJ1-2; perhaps TRBD1 as D (5 bases). The CDR3 length is 13 residues. The V and J ends lost 0 bases and 3 bases respectively, with 5 bases between them. Germline CDR1 and CDR2: SEHNR and FQNEAQ (reference sequence). The CDR3 nucleotides are TGTGCCAGCAGCTTAGCCAGGGACTATGGCTACACCTTC. Encoded protein: CASSLARDYGYTF.

This chain links TRBV5-3 with TRBJ2-7; D not certain. TRBV5-3 belongs to the ORF category, with a function that is uncertain. Trimming pared 1 base from V and 3 bases from J, leaving 11 bases between. The CDR3 runs 14 residues. Here the CDR3 reads CARSLPHANYEQYF. CDR3 nucleotides: TGTGCCAGAAGCTTGCCTCATGCTAACTACGAGCAGTACTTC.

The chain has TRBV5-1 and TRBJ2-3, with TRBD2 as a possible D gene (5 bases). Trimming left V 5 bases short and J 0 bases short, with 25 bases between. Germline V gene lookup returns CDR1 SGHRS and CDR2 YFSETQ. This CDR3 contains 19 residues. The CDR3 sequence is CASSRTPLGLTGSTDTQYF. CDR3 DNA sequence: TGCGCCAGCAGTCGAACCCCCCTAGGTTTAACGGGGAGCACAGATACGCAGTATTTT.

The rearrangement uses TRBV30 and TRBJ2-3; possibly TRBD1 for D (6 bases). The CDR3 spans 13 residues. V was trimmed by 4 bases and J by 2 bases, leaving 10 bases between them. The V gene's germline CDR1 is GTSNPN and CDR2 SVGIG (reference sequence). The CDR3 DNA follows: TGTGCCTGGATGACAGGCTACACAGATACGCAGTATTTT. Translating it yields CAWMTGYTDTQYF.

This clone was picked up one time. The CDR3 reads CASSRGTATGELFF. The CDR3 nucleotides read TGTGCCAGCAGCAGAGGGACAGCCACCGGGGAGCTGTTTTTT. The chain uses TRBV9 and TRBJ2-2; 7 bases are a match to TRBD1. CDR3 size: 14 residues. CDR1 SGDLS and CDR2 YYNGEE come from the germline V gene. J gave up 4 bases and V 4 bases, and 4 bases lay outside the gene matches. Using reference TRBV9 and TRBJ2-2 for the parts outside the CDR3, the full variable domain is DSGVTQTPKHLITATGQRVTLRCSPRSGDLSVYWYQQSLDQGLQFLIQYYNGEERAKGNILERFSAQQFPDLHSELNLSSLELGDSALYFCASSRGTATGELFFGEGSRLTVL.

V gene TRBV10-3 combines with J gene TRBJ2-7; no reliable D call. The CDR3 length is 14 residues. V gave up 2 bases and J gave up 6 bases, with 14 bases separating them. Germline V gene data show CDR1 as ENHRY and CDR2 as SYGVKD. The CDR3 sequence: CAISEGPLLSEQYF. The CDR3 coding sequence is TGTGCCATCAGTGAGGGACCTTTACTCTCCGAGCAGTACTTC.

The chain has TRBV12-3 or TRBV12-4 and TRBJ2-1, with 8 bases identical to TRBD2. V dropped 0 bases and J dropped 16; count of bases not matched to a gene: 8. The CDR3 is made up of 13 amino acids. The CDR3 DNA reads as TGTGCCAGCAGTTTAGCCGGCGGGGGGAATCAATTCTTC. Translated: CASSLAGGGNQFF.

The V gene is TRBV9, the J gene TRBJ2-7, with 7 positions matching TRBD1. CDR3 length equals 14 residues. V was pared by 3 bases and J by 2 bases, with 5 bases of the junction left unmatched. The germline V gene encodes CDR1 SGDLS and CDR2 YYNGEE. Written as DNA, the CDR3 is TGTGCCAGCAGCGCGTGGGACAGAGCCTACGAGCAGTACTTC. Its translation: CASSAWDRAYEQYF.

In its sample, this clone was seen once. This chain links TRBV30 with TRBJ1-4; maybe TRBD1 (6 bases). Per germline, CDR1 GTSNPN and CDR2 SVGIG (reference sequence). The length of the CDR3 is 14 residues. Trimming pared 2 bases from V and 10 bases from J, leaving 17 bases between. CDR3 sequence: CAWSHLSFRGKLFF. The CDR3 region has the DNA TGTGCCTGGAGTCACCTTTCATTCAGGGGAAAACTGTTTTTT.

As DNA, the CDR3 is TGTGCCAGCAGCCCAGGACTAGCGGGGGATGGGGATACGCAGTATTTT. This codes for CASSPGLAGDGDTQYF. The chain links TRBV7-6 to TRBJ2-3; 13 positions match TRBD2. Losses at the gene ends were 5 bases for V and 6 bases for J; bases not matched to a gene: 8. The CDR3 has 16 residues. Germline CDR1 reads SGHVS; CDR2 reads FNYEAQ. Complete variable domain (other parts from reference TRBV7-6 and TRBJ2-3): GAGVSQSPRYKVTKRGQDVALRCDPISGHVSLYWYRQALGQGPEFLTYFNYEAQQDKSGLPNDRFSAERPEGSISTLTIQRTEQRDSAMYRCASSPGLAGDGDTQYFGPGTRLTVL.

CDR3 nucleotides: TGTGCTAGTGGTTTGGTCCATAACAATGAGCAGTTCTTC. It is translated as CASGLVHNNEQFF. The V gene is TRBV12-5, the J gene TRBJ2-1; the D is unclear. The CDR3 sequence is 13 residues long. V lost 0 bases and J 5 bases, leaving 5 bases between the germline ends. Germline CDR1 is LGHNT and CDR2 is FRNRAP.

J is TRBJ1-1 and V is TRBV18; possibly TRBD1 for D (5 bases). The CDR3 totals 15 residues. The V gene lost 3 bases and the J gene lost 0 bases, with 11 bases spanning the gap. Germline loops: CDR1 KGHSH, CDR2 LQKENI. CDR3: CASSPRTGVNTEAFF. DNA of the CDR3: TGTGCCAGCTCACCTAGAACGGGGGTGAACACTGAAGCTTTCTTT.

J is TRBJ1-3 and V is TRBV15; D is uncertain. The CDR3 contains 15 residues. The germline V gene has CDR1 LNHNV and CDR2 YYDKDF (reference sequence). V dropped 0 bases and J dropped 0 bases, with 6 bases sitting between them. The CDR3 loop is CATSREPTSGNTIYF. The CDR3 DNA reads TGTGCCACCAGCAGAGAACCCACCTCTGGAAACACCATATATTTT.

The gene calls are TRBV5-4 and TRBJ1-6; D is ambiguous. The V and J ends lost 0 bases and 8 bases respectively, with 9 bases between them. The germline CDR1 and CDR2 sequences are SGHNT and YYREEE (reference sequence). The CDR3 totals 14 residues. The CDR3 sequence is CASSLAGSDSPLHF. CDR3 nucleotide sequence: TGTGCCAGCAGCTTGGCCGGCAGTGATTCACCCCTCCACTTT.

This sequence joins TRBV10-3 and TRBJ2-2, with TRBD1 as a possible D gene (6 bases). This CDR3 is 14 amino acids long. The germline CDR1 and CDR2 sequences are ENHRY and SYGVKD. V was clipped by 7 bases and J by 2 bases, with 11 bases between them. The CDR3 protein is CAITGTFNTGELFF. For the CDR3, the DNA is TGTGCCATCACCGGGACATTTAACACCGGGGAGCTGTTTTTT.

V gene TRBV24-1 combines with J gene TRBJ1-5; a weak D match, TRBD1 (6 bases). V dropped 7 bases and J dropped 0 bases, with 21 bases sitting between them. The length of the CDR3 is 18 residues. Germline-derived CDR1 and CDR2 are KGHDR and SFDVKD. CDR3 region: CATSPRDRPPYSNQPQHF. The CDR3 DNA reads as TGTGCCACCAGCCCAAGAGACAGGCCACCTTATAGCAATCAGCCCCAGCATTTT.

This chain joins TRBV11-2 and TRBJ1-1, with unresolved D. Germline CDR1 SGHAT, CDR2 FQNNGV. The ends were cut back, 4 bases at V and 6 bases at J, with 12 bases in the middle. This CDR3 has 13 residues. For the CDR3, the DNA is TGTGCCAGCAGCTCCCCTCGCGCACCTGAAGCTTTCTTT. Translating it yields CASSSPRAPEAFF.

The J gene is TRBJ2-7, the V gene TRBV7-8; D is uncertain. Germline lookup yields CDR1 SGHVS and CDR2 FQNEAQ. V shed 2 bases and J shed 0 bases, with 14 bases lying between them. CDR3 length equals 16 residues. CDR3 in amino acids: CASSLLSSGGSYEQYF. Written as DNA, the CDR3 is TGTGCCAGCAGCTTACTAAGCTCGGGCGGCTCCTACGAGCAGTACTTC.

The chain recombines TRBV4-1 with TRBJ2-2; TRBD2 is a possible D gene (6 bases). Germline CDR1 is MGHRA and CDR2 is YSYEKL. V was clipped by 1 base and J by 4 bases, with 10 bases between them. CDR3 length: 15 amino acids. The chain's CDR3 is CASSQVIGGTGELFF. The CDR3 region has the DNA TGCGCCAGCAGCCAAGTAATCGGGGGCACCGGGGAGCTGTTTTTT.

The chain uses TRBV19 and TRBJ1-2, with 7 bases matching TRBD1. The V gene's germline CDR1 is LNHDA and CDR2 SQIVND (reference sequence). With 2 bases clipped from V and 8 bases from J, the junction kept 11 bases outside the gene matches. The CDR3 covers 15 residues. The CDR3 sequence is CASSIPGQTAGGYTF. As DNA, the CDR3 is TGTGCCAGTAGTATACCGGGACAGACCGCAGGGGGCTACACCTTC.

The V gene is TRBV13, the J gene TRBJ1-1; D remains unclear. V shed 5 bases and J shed 6 bases, with 10 bases lying between them. The V gene's germline CDR1 is PRHDT and CDR2 FYEKMQ (reference sequence). The CDR3 covers 12 residues. CDR3 bases: TGTGCCAGCAGCACCGGGGTGGCTGAAGCTTTCTTT. Protein product: CASSTGVAEAFF.